The 26 T cell receptor beta chains below all came from one sample that was sequenced in a study of T cells in Graves' hyperthyroidism and ophthalmopathy. Template material for amplifying TCR beta CDR3 regions consisted of RNA transcripts. Using the HTBI primer set, a first-round RT-PCR was run on the TCR CDR3. MiXCR, applied by TCRdb to the multiplex PCR reads, yields one record per CDR3 protein. The sample consists of 600,000 to 900,000 distinct CDR3 sequences, about 15% of them appearing once. Sequenced sample: blood. These receptors all stem from a young man with Graves' hyperthyroidism.

In this sample, this clonotype turned up many times. The CDR3 sequence is CATSGGGSTDTQYF. CDR3 bases: TGTGCCACCAGTGGCGGGGGGTCCACAGATACGCAGTATTTT. This chain connects TRBV24-1 to TRBJ2-3; 8 bases match TRBD2. The germline CDR1 and CDR2 sequences are KGHDR and SFDVKD. Unmatched junction bases numbered 2, after V lost 5 bases and J lost 2 bases. This CDR3 has 14 amino acids.

Only a few counts were recorded for this clonotype. The V call is TRBV12-3 or TRBV12-4, the J call TRBJ1-2; D is undetermined. The CDR3 is 12 residues long. With 3 bases removed from V and 9 bases from J, the gap between germline ends came to 11 bases. CDR3 in DNA: TGTGCCAGCAGTTTTTATTCCAGAAGCTACACCTTC. Translating it yields CASSFYSRSYTF.

This clonotype was counted between two and nine times. The CDR3 loop reads CAISRPGTGDEQFF. CDR3 in DNA: TGTGCCATCAGCCGTCCCGGGACAGGGGATGAGCAGTTCTTC. The chain links TRBV10-3 to TRBJ2-1; 10 bases fit TRBD1. J lost 8 bases, V lost 6 bases, and 7 bases had no gene match. Germline CDR1 reads ENHRY; CDR2 reads SYGVKD. The CDR3 runs 14 residues.

The sample holds many counts of this clonotype. The CDR3 region is CASSPISPSSGSEQFF. CDR3 DNA: TGTGCCAGCTCACCAATTTCTCCTAGCTCTGGTAGTGAGCAGTTCTTC. The gene calls are TRBV18 and TRBJ2-1, with D perhaps TRBD2 (5 bases). CDR1 and CDR2 (germline): KGHSH, LQKENI. V was cut by 2 bases and J by 9 bases, with 20 bases left in between. The CDR3 length is 16 residues.

This chain uses TRBV5-4 with TRBJ2-3; D could derive from TRBD1 or TRBD2 (6 bases each). The germline CDR1 and CDR2 sequences are SGHNT and YYREEE (reference sequence). V lost 4 bases and J 1 base, leaving 19 bases between the germline ends. CDR3 size: 17 residues. This CDR3 is CASSPEDGRGRTDTQYF. The CDR3 DNA sequence: TGTGCCAGCAGCCCAGAGGATGGACGGGGGCGCACAGATACGCAGTATTTT.

J is TRBJ1-4 and V is TRBV7-2; D unclear. This CDR3 spans 16 amino acids. Germline V gene lookup returns CDR1 SGHTA and CDR2 FQGNSA. Trimming took 1 base from V and 5 from J, leaving 14 bases between them. CDR3 residues: CASSLVGTVPNEKLFF. The DNA for the CDR3 is TGTGCCAGCAGCTTAGTGGGTACAGTACCGAATGAAAAACTGTTTTTT.

This clonotype was seen a few times. The chain has TRBV20-1 and TRBJ1-2, with D perhaps matching TRBD1 (5 bases). With 6 bases removed from V and 4 bases from J, the gap between germline ends came to 21 bases. This CDR3 is 15 amino acids long. Germline CDR1 DFQATT, CDR2 SNEGSKA (reference sequence). The DNA of the CDR3 is TGCAGTGCCCCTCTTTATAAGGATGGGGCCTATGGCTACACCTTC. It codes for CSAPLYKDGAYGYTF.

This clonotype turned up a few times. The genes are TRBV20-1 and TRBJ2-4, with D tentatively TRBD2 (5 bases). CDR1 and CDR2 (germline): DFQATT, SNEGSKA (reference sequence). The CDR3 length is 15 residues. Trimming shortened V by 6 bases and J by 0 bases, and 15 bases separated the two germline ends. Here the CDR3 reads CSAPGPRGAKNIQYF. CDR3 nucleotide sequence: TGCAGTGCGCCTGGACCCCGGGGAGCCAAAAACATTCAGTACTTC.

The CDR3 nucleotides are TGTGCCAGCAGCTTAGCTATGGGGAACACTGAAGCTTTCTTT. This gives the protein CASSLAMGNTEAFF. The V gene is TRBV7-9, the J gene TRBJ1-1; D not resolved. V dropped 0 bases and J dropped 1 base, with 6 bases sitting between them. Germline V gene sequence: CDR1 SEHNR, CDR2 FQNEAQ (reference sequence). The CDR3 covers 14 residues. Together with reference TRBV7-9 and TRBJ1-1, the CDR3 gives the full variable domain: DTGVSQNPRHKITKRGQNVTFRCDPISEHNRLYWYRQTLGQGPEFLTYFQNEAQLEKSRLLSDRFSAERPKGSFSTLEIQRTEQGDSAMYLCASSLAMGNTEAFFGQGTRLTVV.

In nucleotides, the CDR3 is TGTGCCAGTAGTATCGACAGTGGGAACACTGAAGCTTTCTTT. Its translation is CASSIDSGNTEAFF. The chain employs TRBV19 and TRBJ1-1, with D perhaps matching TRBD1 (5 bases). The V end was cut by 3 bases, the J end by 1 base, with 9 bases between. This CDR3 has 14 residues. Per the germline V gene, CDR1 is LNHDA and CDR2 is SQIVND (reference sequence).

The chain employs TRBV19 and TRBJ2-1; possibly TRBD1 for D (6 bases). The CDR3 contains 13 residues. With 4 bases removed from V and 6 bases from J, the gap between germline ends came to 10 bases. Germline CDR1 and CDR2: LNHDA and SQIVND (reference sequence). The CDR3 nucleotides read TGTGCCAGTAGTACCGACAGGCCCAATGAGCAGTTCTTC. It specifies CASSTDRPNEQFF. The full variable domain, completed using reference TRBV19 and TRBJ2-1, is DGGITQSPKYLFRKEGQNVTLSCEQNLNHDAMYWYRQDPGQGLRLIYYSQIVNDFQKGDIAEGYSVSREKKESFPLTVTSAQKNPTAFYLCASSTDRPNEQFFGPGTRLTVL.

At least ten counts were recorded for this clonotype. V gene TRBV28 combines with J gene TRBJ2-7, with D unresolved. In germline, CDR1 is MDHEN, CDR2 SYDVKM. Trimming removed 2 bases from V and 9 bases from J, with 17 bases in between. CDR3 size: 14 residues. The CDR3 loop reads CASSLRIQPGGQYF. The CDR3 DNA reads as TGTGCCAGCAGTTTACGAATACAACCTGGCGGGCAGTACTTC.

This clonotype was found many times. The chain employs TRBV7-9 and TRBJ2-3; 8 positions match TRBD1. Germline values: CDR1 SEHNR, CDR2 FQNEAQ (reference sequence). J was trimmed by 0 bases and V by 2 bases; bases with no gene match: 1. The CDR3 has 15 amino acids. CDR3 DNA sequence: TGTGCCAGCAGCTTAAGGACAGGGAGCACAGATACGCAGTATTTT. Translated, it gives CASSLRTGSTDTQYF.

This clonotype has ten or more counts. V is TRBV12-5 and J is TRBJ2-1; 11 bases are shared with TRBD1. CDR3 length: 14 amino acids. Looked up from germline, CDR1 is LGHNT and CDR2 is FRNRAP. The V segment lost 8 bases and the J segment 6 bases; nucleotides outside the gene matches: 6. CDR3 residues: CASSTGTGGNEQFF. CDR3 in DNA: TGTGCTAGTTCAACCGGGACAGGGGGCAATGAGCAGTTCTTC.

V usage is TRBV19 and J usage is TRBJ1-1; weak D call: TRBD1 (6 bases). CDR3 length equals 13 residues. Germline CDR1 LNHDA, CDR2 SQIVND (reference sequence). V was pared by 7 bases and J by 5 bases, with 14 bases between. The CDR3 loop reads CASNFGGATEAFF. For the CDR3, the DNA is TGTGCCAGTAACTTCGGGGGGGCAACTGAAGCTTTCTTT.

This clonotype turned up a few times. The V and J genes are TRBV7-9 and TRBJ1-1; D is possibly TRBD1 (5 bases). The germline V gene encodes CDR1 SEHNR and CDR2 FQNEAQ (reference sequence). The CDR3 covers 14 residues. V dropped 2 bases and J dropped 3 bases, with 10 bases sitting between them. CDR3: CASSLQGRDTEAFF. The DNA for the CDR3 is TGTGCCAGCAGCTTACAGGGTAGGGACACTGAAGCTTTCTTT.

In its sample, this clonotype was seen a few times. V usage is TRBV20-1 and J usage is TRBJ1-1; D not certain. Germline loops: CDR1 DFQATT, CDR2 SNEGSKA (reference sequence). V lost 2 bases and J lost 0, with 7 bases in between. The CDR3 extends over 13 amino acids. This CDR3 is CSARFSLNTEAFF. As DNA, the CDR3 is TGCAGTGCTAGATTTTCGCTGAACACTGAAGCTTTCTTT.

The CDR3 DNA follows: TGTGCCAGCAGAGGAAGGGGGCCAGCTTTCTTT. Amino acid sequence: CASRGRGPAFF. The chain employs TRBV2 and TRBJ1-1; TRBD1 matches 7 bases. Germline-derived CDR1 and CDR2 are SNHLY and FYNNEI. The CDR3 has 11 residues. The V segment lost 6 bases and the J segment 10 bases; nucleotides outside the gene matches: 5.

This clonotype was counted at least ten times. The chain couples TRBV29-1 to TRBJ2-1; D is unresolved. The CDR3 consists of 13 residues. In germline, CDR1 is SQVTM, CDR2 ANQGSEA. V lost 2 bases, J lost 5 bases, and 10 bases lay in between. The DNA for the CDR3 is TGCAGCGTTGAATCACGTACTGACAATGAGCAGTTCTTC. Its protein is CSVESRTDNEQFF.

The chain combines TRBV28 with TRBJ1-5, with D unclear. The CDR3 is made up of 14 amino acids. The V gene lost 7 bases and the J gene lost 0 bases, with 10 bases spanning the gap. Germline V gives CDR1 MDHEN, CDR2 SYDVKM. The CDR3 is CASTGLHSNQPQHF. As DNA, the CDR3 is TGTGCCAGCACCGGACTCCATAGCAATCAGCCCCAGCATTTT.

This rearrangement joins TRBV5-1 to TRBJ1-2; no definite D call. Deletions cut 2 bases from V and 2 bases from J, with 13 bases between. The V gene's germline CDR1 is SGHRS and CDR2 YFSETQ. CDR3 size: 15 residues. CDR3 DNA sequence: TGCGCCAGCAGCTTAGTAGGGTACGGGAACTATGGCTACACCTTC. Translating it yields CASSLVGYGNYGYTF.

The J gene is TRBJ2-7, the V gene TRBV6-1; TRBD2 matches at 10 bases. The CDR3 is made up of 16 amino acids. Germline V gene data show CDR1 as MNHNS and CDR2 as SASEGT. Germline trimming cut 2 bases from V and 5 bases from J; bases unmatched to any gene: 9. For the CDR3, the DNA is TGTGCCAGCAGTGAATACCTAGCGGGAGTTAGGCACGAGCAGTACTTC. Its translation: CASSEYLAGVRHEQYF.

The gene calls are TRBV6-1 and TRBJ1-1, with D possibly TRBD1 on 5 matching bases. V was cut by 6 bases and J by 3 bases, with 14 bases left in between. Germline values: CDR1 MNHNS, CDR2 SASEGT. This CDR3 comprises 14 residues. The CDR3, as DNA: TGTGCCAGCAGGTCCCCGGGGGTCTACACTGAAGCTTTCTTT. It is translated as CASRSPGVYTEAFF.

Ten or more counts support this clonotype. In nucleotides, the CDR3 is TGTGCTAGTGGCTCCCCGGGGAGACAAGAGACCCAGTACTTC. Protein sequence: CASGSPGRQETQYF. V usage is TRBV12-5 and J usage is TRBJ2-5, with D possibly TRBD2 on 5 matching bases. Trimming cost V 6 bases and J 2 bases, with 13 bases left between them. The CDR3 runs to 14 residues. The germline CDR1 and CDR2 sequences are LGHNT and FRNRAP.

This clonotype was picked up many times. This chain connects TRBV7-2 to TRBJ2-1; D tentatively fits TRBD1 or TRBD2 (5 bases each). Germline V lookup: CDR1 SGHTA, CDR2 FQGNSA. Trimming pared 7 bases from V and 3 bases from J, leaving 19 bases between. This CDR3 is built from 16 residues. CDR3 sequence (DNA): TGTGCCAGCACCCCGAACGGGGCTTTCAACTACAATGAGCAGTTCTTC. Translated, it gives CASTPNGAFNYNEQFF.

This clonotype has more than one count but fewer than ten. This chain uses TRBV12-3 or TRBV12-4 with TRBJ2-3; perhaps D is TRBD1 or TRBD2 (7 bases each). V lost 5 bases and J lost 6, with 15 bases in between. CDR3 length: 14 amino acids. CDR3 protein: CASSTRQGGDTQYF. CDR3 nucleotide sequence: TGTGCCAGCAGTACCCGACAGGGAGGGGATACGCAGTATTTT.